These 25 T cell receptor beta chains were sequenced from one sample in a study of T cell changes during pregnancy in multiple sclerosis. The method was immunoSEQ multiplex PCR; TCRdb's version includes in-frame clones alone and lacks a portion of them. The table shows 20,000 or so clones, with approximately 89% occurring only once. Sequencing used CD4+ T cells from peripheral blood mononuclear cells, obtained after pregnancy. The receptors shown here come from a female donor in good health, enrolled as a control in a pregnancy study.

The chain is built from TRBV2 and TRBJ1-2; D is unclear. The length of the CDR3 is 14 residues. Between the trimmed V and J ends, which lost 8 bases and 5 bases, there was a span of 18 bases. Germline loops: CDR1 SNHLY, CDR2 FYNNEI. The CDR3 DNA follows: TGTGCCAGCTCGAGGGAAGGGTTAACATATGGCTACACCTTC. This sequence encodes CASSREGLTYGYTF. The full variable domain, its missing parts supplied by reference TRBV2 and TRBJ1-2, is EPEVTQTPSHQVTQMGQEVILRCVPISNHLYFYWYRQILGQKVEFLVSFYNNEISEKSEIFDDQFSVERPDGSNFTLKIRSTKLEDSAMYFCASSREGLTYGYTFGSGTRLTVV.

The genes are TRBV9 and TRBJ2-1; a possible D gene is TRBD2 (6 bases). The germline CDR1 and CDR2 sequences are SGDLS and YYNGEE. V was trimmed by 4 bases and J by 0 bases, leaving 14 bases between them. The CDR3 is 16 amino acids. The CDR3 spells CASSTPGSSSYNEQFF. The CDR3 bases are TGTGCCAGCAGCACTCCCGGGAGCAGCTCCTACAATGAGCAGTTCTTC.

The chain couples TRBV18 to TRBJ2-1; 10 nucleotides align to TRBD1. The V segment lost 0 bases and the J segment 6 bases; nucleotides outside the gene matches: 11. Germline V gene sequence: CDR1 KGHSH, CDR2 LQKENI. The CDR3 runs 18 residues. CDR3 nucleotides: TGTGCCAGCTCACCACCGGGACAGGGGCTCGGTAGCGCCAATGAGCAGTTCTTC. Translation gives CASSPPGQGLGSANEQFF. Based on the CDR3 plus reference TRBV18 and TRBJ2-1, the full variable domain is NAGVMQNPRHLVRRRGQEARLRCSPMKGHSHVYWYRQLPEEGLKFMVYLQKENIIDESGMPKERFSAEFPKEGPSILRIQQVVRGDSAAYFCASSPPGQGLGSANEQFFGPGTRLTVL.

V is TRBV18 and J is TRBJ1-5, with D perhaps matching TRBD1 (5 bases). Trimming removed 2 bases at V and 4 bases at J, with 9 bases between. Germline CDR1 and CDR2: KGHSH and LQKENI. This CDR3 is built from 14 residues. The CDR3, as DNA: TGTGCCAGCTCACCAGAGACAGCTAATCAGCCCCAGCATTTT. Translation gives CASSPETANQPQHF.

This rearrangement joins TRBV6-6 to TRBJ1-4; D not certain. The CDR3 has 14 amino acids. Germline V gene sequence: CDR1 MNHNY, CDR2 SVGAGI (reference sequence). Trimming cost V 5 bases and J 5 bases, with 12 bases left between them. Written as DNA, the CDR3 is TGTGCCAGCAGTGTCAAGGCGGGGAATGAAAAACTGTTTTTT. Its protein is CASSVKAGNEKLFF.

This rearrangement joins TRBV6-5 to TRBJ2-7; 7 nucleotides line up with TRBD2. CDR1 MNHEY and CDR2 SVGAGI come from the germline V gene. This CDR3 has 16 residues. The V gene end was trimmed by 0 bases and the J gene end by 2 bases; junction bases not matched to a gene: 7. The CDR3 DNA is TGTGCCAGCAGTTACTCTGGCGCGGGAGACACCTACGAGCAGTACTTC. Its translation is CASSYSGAGDTYEQYF.

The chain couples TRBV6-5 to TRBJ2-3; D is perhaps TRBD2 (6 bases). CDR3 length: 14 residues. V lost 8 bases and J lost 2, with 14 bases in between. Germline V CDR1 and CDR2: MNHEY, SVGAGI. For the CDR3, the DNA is TGTGCCAGCGCATACCGGGGGAACACAGATACGCAGTATTTT. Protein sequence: CASAYRGNTDTQYF.

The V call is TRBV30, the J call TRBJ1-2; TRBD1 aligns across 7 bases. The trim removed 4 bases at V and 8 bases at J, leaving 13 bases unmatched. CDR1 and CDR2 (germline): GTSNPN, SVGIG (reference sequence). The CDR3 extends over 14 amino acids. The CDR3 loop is CAWTSTGVVEGYTF. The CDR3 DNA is TGTGCCTGGACCTCCACAGGGGTCGTAGAAGGCTACACCTTC.

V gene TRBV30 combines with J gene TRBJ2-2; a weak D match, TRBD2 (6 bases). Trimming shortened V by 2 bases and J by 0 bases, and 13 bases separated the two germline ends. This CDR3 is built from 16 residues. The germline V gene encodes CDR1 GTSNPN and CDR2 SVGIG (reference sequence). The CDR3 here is CAWSRGRPSNTGELFF. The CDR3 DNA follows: TGTGCCTGGAGTCGTGGGAGGCCCTCGAACACCGGGGAGCTGTTTTTT. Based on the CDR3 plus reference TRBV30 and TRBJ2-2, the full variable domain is SQTIHQWPATLVQPVGSPLSLECTVEGTSNPNLYWYRQAAGRGLQLLFYSVGIGQISSEVPQNLSASRPQDRQFILSSKKLLLSDSGFYLCAWSRGRPSNTGELFFGEGSRLTVL.

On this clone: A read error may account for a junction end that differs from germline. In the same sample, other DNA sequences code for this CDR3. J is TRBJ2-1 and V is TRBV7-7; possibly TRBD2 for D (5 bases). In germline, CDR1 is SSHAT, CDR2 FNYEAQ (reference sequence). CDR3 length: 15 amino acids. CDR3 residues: CASSLTGSSYNEQFF. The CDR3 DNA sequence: TGTGCTAGCAGCTTAACGGGGAGCTCCTACAATGAGCAGTTCTTC.

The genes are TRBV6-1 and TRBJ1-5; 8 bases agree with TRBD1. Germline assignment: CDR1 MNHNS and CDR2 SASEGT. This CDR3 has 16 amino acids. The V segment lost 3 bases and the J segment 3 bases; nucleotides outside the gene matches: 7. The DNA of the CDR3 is TGTGCCAGCAGTGACCGGGACAGGTACACCAATCAGCCCCAGCATTTT. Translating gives CASSDRDRYTNQPQHF.

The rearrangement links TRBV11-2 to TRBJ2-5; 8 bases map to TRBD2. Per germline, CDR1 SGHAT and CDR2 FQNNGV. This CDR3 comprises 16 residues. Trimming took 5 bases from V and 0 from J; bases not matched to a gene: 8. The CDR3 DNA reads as TGTGCCAGCAGCCTAAATAGCGGGGTGTACCAAGAGACCCAGTACTTC. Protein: CASSLNSGVYQETQYF.

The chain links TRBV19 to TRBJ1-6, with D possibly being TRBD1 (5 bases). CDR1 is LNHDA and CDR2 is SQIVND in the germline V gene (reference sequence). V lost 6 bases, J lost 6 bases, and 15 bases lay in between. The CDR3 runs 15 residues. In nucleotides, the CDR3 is TGTGCCAGTAGCGGGGGGGGTTTCGCTAATTCACCCCTCCACTTT. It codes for CASSGGGFANSPLHF.

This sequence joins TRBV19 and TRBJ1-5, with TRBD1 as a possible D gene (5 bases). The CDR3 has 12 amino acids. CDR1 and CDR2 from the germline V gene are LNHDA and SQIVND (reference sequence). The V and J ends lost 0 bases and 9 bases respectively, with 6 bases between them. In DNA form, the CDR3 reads TGTGCCAGTAGTATAGATACAGGGCCCCAGCATTTT. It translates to CASSIDTGPQHF.

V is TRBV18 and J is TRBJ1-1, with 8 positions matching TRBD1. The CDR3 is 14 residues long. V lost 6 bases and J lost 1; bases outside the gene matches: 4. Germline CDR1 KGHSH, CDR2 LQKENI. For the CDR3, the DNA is TGTGCCAGCTCCATGGGACAGGAGAACACTGAAGCTTTCTTT. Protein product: CASSMGQENTEAFF.

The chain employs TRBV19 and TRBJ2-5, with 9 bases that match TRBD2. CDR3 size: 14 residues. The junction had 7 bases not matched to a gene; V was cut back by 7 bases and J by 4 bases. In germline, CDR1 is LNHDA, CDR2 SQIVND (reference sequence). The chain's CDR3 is CASNGGGGVETQYF. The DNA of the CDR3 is TGTGCCAGTAATGGCGGGGGGGGCGTAGAGACCCAGTACTTC.

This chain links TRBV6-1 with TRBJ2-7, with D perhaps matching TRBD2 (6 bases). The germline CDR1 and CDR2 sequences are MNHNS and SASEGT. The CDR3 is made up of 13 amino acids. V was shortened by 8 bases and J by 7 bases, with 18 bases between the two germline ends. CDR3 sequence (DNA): TGTGCCAGCGAAAGGCCAGGAGGGGAGGAGCAGTACTTC. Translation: CASERPGGEEQYF.

CDR3 protein: CASSLTGGYNEQFF. CDR3 bases: TGTGCCAGCAGCCTGACAGGGGGTTACAATGAGCAGTTCTTC. The V call is TRBV6-5, the J call TRBJ2-1; 9 bases fit TRBD1. The CDR3 has 14 amino acids. Per the germline V gene, CDR1 is MNHEY and CDR2 is SVGAGI. Unmatched junction bases numbered 4, after V lost 6 bases and J lost 4 bases.

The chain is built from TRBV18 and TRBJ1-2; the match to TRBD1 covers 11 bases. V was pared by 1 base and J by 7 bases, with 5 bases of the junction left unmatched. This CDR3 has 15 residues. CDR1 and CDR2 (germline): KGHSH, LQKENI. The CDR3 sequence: CASSPLDRGLAGYTF. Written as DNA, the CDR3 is TGTGCCAGCTCACCACTGGACAGGGGGCTCGCTGGCTACACCTTC.

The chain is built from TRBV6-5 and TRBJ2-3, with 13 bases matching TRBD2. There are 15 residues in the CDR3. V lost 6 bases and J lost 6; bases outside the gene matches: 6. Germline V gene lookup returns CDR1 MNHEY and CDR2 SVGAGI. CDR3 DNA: TGTGCCAGCAGACCCGGGACTAGCGGGATGGATACGCAGTATTTT. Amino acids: CASRPGTSGMDTQYF.

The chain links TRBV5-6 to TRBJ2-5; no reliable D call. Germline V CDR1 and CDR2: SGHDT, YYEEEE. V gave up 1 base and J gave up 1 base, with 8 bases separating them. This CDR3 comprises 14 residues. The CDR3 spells CASSLQQSQETQYF. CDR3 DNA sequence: TGTGCCAGCAGCTTGCAACAGTCCCAAGAGACCCAGTACTTC.

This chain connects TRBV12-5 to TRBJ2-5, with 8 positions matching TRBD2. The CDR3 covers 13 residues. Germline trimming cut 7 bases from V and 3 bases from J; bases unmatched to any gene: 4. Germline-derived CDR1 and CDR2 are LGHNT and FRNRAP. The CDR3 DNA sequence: TGTGCTAGTGCCCGGGGGGGGGAAGAGACCCAGTACTTC. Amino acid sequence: CASARGGEETQYF.

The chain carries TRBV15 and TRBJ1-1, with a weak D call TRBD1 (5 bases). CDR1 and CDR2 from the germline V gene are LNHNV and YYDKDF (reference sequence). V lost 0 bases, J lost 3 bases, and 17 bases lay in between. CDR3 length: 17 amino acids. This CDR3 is CATSRDFTPPGDTEAFF. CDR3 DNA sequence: TGTGCCACCAGCAGAGATTTTACCCCTCCGGGGGACACTGAAGCTTTCTTT.

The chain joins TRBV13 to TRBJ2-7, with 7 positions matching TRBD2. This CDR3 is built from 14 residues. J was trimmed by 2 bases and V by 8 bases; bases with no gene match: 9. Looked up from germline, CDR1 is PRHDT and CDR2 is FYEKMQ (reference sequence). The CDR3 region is CASLRRDYPYEQYF. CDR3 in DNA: TGTGCCAGCTTACGAAGGGACTACCCCTACGAGCAGTACTTC. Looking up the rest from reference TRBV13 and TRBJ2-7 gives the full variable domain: AAGVIQSPRHLIKEKRETATLKCYPIPRHDTVYWYQQGPGQDPQFLISFYEKMQSDKGSIPDRFSAQQFSDYHSELNMSSLELGDSALYFCASLRRDYPYEQYFGPGTRLTVT.

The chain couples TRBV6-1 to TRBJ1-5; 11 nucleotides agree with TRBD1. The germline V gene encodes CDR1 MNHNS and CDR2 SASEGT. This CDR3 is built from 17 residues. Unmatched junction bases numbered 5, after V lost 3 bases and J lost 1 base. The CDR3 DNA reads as TGTGCCAGCAGTGACGCTGGGACAGGGGGAAGCAATCAGCCCCAGCATTTT. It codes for CASSDAGTGGSNQPQHF.